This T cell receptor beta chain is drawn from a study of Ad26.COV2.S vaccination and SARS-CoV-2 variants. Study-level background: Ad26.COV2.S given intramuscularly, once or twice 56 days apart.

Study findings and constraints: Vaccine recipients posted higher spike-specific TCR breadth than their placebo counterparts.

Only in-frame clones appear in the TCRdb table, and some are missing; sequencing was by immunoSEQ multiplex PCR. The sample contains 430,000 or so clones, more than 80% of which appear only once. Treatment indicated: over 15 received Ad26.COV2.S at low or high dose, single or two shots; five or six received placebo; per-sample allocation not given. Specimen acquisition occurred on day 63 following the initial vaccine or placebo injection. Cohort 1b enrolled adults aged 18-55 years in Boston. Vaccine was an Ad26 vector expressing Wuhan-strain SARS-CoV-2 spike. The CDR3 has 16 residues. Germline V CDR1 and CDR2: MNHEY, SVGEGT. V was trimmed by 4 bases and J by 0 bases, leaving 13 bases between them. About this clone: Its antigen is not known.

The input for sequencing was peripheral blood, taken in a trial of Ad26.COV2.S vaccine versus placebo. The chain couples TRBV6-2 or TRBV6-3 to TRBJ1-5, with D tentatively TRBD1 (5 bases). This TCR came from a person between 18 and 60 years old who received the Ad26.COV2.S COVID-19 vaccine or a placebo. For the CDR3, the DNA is TGTGCCAGCAGTTTGTTGGGACTTAATAGCAATCAGCCCCAGCATTTT. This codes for CASSLLGLNSNQPQHF.